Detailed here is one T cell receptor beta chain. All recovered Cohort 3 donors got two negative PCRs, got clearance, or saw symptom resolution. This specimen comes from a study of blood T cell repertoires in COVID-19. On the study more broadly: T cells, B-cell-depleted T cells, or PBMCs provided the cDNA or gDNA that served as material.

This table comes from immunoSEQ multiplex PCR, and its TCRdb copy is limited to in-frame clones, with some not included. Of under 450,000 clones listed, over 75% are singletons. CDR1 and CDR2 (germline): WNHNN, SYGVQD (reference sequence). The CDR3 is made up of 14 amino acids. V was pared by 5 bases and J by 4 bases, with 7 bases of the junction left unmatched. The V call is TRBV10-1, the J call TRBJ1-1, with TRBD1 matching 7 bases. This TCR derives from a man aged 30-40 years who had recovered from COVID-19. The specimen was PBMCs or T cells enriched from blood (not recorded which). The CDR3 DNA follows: TGCGCCAGCAGTCGCTGGGCAGGGGGCACTGAAGCTTTCTTT. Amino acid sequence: CASSRWAGGTEAFF.